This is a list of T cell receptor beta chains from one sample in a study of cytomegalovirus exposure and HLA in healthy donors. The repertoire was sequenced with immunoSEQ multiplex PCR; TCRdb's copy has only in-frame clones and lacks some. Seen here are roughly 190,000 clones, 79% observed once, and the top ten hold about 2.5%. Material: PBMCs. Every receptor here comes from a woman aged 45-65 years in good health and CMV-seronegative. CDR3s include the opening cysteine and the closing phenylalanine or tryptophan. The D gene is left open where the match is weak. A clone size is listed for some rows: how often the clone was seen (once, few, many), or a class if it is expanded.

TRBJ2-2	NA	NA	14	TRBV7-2	TGTGCCAGCAGTATAACAGGGCAGGTCGGGGAGCTGTTTTTT	CASSITGQVGELFF
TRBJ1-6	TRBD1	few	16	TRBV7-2	TGTGCCAGCAGCCTTAATTGGGACAGGAGGAATTCACCCCTCCACTTT	CASSLNWDRRNSPLHF
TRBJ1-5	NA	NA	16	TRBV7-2	TGTGCCAGCAGCTTAGAACCCCGCCAGATCCCTCAGCCCCAGCATTTT	CASSLEPRQIPQPQHF
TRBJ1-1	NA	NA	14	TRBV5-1	TGCGCCAGCAGCTCAAGACTGTTTAGCACTGAAGCTTTCTTT	CASSSRLFSTEAFF
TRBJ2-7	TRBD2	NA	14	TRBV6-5	TGTGCCAGCAACGAACTAGCGGGGCCCTACGAGCAGTACTTC	CASNELAGPYEQYF
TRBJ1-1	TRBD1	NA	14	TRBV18	TGTGCCAGCACAGGGGACAGGGTGAACACTGAAGCTTTCTTT	CASTGDRVNTEAFF
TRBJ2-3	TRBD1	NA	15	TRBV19	TGTGCCAGCACCCGGGGACAGGGACGCACAGATACGCAGTATTTT	CASTRGQGRTDTQYF
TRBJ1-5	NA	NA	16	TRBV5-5	TGTGCCAGCAGCTTGGCCGCGGTCCAGGGGCATCAGCCCCAGCATTTT	CASSLAAVQGHQPQHF
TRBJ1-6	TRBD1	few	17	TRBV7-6	TGTGCCAGCAGCCAACTGGGACAGGGGGCAAATAATTCACCCCTCCACTTT	CASSQLGQGANNSPLHF
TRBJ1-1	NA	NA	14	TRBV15	TGTGCCACCCGGGGAGGAGGTCCTAAGGCTGAAGCTTTCTTT	CATRGGGPKAEAFF
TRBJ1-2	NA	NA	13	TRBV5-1	TGCGCCAGCAGCTTCGGGGGGGCTGGCGGCTACACCTTC	CASSFGGAGGYTF
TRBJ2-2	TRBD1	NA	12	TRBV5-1	TGCGCCAGCAGCACAGGGGCCGGGGAGCTGTTTTTT	CASSTGAGELFF
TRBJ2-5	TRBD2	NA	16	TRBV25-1	TGTGCCAGCAGTGAATCCCTAGCGGGAGTAGAAGAGACCCAGTACTTC	CASSESLAGVEETQYF
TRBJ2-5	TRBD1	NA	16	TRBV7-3	TGTGCCAGCAGCACCACGGGACAGGGGTCCCAAGAGACCCAGTACTTC	CASSTTGQGSQETQYF
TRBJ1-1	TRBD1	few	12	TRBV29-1	TGCAGCGTCAGACAGGGAGCCACTGAAGCTTTCTTT	CSVRQGATEAFF
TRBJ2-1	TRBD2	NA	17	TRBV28	TGTGCCAGCAGTTTATCCGGCGGACTAGTTGCCTACAATGAGCAGTTCTTC	CASSLSGGLVAYNEQFF